This TCR beta chain comes out of a study of blood T cells in healthy people across ages. Points from the study as a whole: Older age coincided with a roughly linear decline in TCR beta diversity per million T cells.

Peripheral blood was drawn, ten milliliters per donor. Total RNA was isolated from each sample in quantities of at least 5 micrograms. This clonotype was observed many times. Its target is unknown. The V end lost 3 bases, the J end lost 5 bases, and 14 bases lay between the germline ends. The CDR3 consists of 13 residues. Germline-derived CDR1 and CDR2 are SQVTM and ANQGSEA. For the second PCR, which ran for 7 to 11 cycles, a sample-barcoded 5' primer and a J-beta primer mix were used. MiXCR, applied by TCRdb to the 5' RACE reads, yields one record per CDR3 protein. The sample has around 800,000 distinct CDR3 sequences, approximately 55% seen once.

This chain connects TRBV29-1 to TRBJ2-7; no definite D call. Sequencing was carried out using blood. The receptor was isolated from an elderly man in good health. The CDR3 nucleotides are TGCAGCGTTGAGCCCGCGGCTGGGAACGAGCAGTACTTC. Its protein is CSVEPAAGNEQYF.